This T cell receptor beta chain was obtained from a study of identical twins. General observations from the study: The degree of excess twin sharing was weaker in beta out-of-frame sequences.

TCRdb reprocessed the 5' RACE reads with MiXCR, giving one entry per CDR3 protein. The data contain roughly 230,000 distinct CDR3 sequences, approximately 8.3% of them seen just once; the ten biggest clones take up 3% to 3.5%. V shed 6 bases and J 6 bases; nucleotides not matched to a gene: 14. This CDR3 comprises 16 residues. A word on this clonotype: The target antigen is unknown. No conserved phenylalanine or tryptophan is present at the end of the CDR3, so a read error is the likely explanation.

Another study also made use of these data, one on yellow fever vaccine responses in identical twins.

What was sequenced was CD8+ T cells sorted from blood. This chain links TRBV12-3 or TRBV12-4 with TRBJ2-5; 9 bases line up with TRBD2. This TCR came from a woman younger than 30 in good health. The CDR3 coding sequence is TGTGCCAGCAGCACCGTCGATAGCGGGAGTGTGAAGACCCAGTACCTC. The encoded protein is CASSTVDSGSVKTQYL.